What follows are 11 T cell receptor beta chains derived from one specimen sequenced in a study of response to subunit inactivated influenza vaccine. TCRdb re-called the RT-PCR reads through MiXCR, storing one row per CDR3 protein. The repertoire has 450,000 to 600,000 distinct CDR3 sequences, approximately 17% of them found once; the top ten carry over 2.5%. This specimen consisted of CD4+ T cells sorted from PBMCs, obtained about 23 months after vaccination. These receptor sequences come from a man aged 50 to 75 who received an inactivated influenza vaccine.

This clonotype came up many times. V and J are TRBV12-3 or TRBV12-4 and TRBJ2-7; 9 bases are a match to TRBD1. J was trimmed by 3 bases and V by 3 bases; bases with no gene match: 6. CDR3 length equals 15 residues. The CDR3 sequence: CASSLHGTGNYEQYF. CDR3 DNA: TGTGCCAGCAGTTTGCATGGGACAGGGAACTACGAGCAGTACTTC.

This rearrangement joins TRBV11-1 to TRBJ2-6; a possible D gene is TRBD1 (6 bases). Germline CDR1 and CDR2: SGHAT and FQDESV (reference sequence). This CDR3 comprises 19 residues. The V end was cut by 5 bases, the J end by 0 bases, with 20 bases between. As DNA, the CDR3 is TGTGCCAGCAGCCCACCGACAGGTTTCCCCTTCTCTGGGGCCAACGTCCTGACTTTC. It specifies CASSPPTGFPFSGANVLTF.

The chain joins TRBV29-1 to TRBJ1-6; D is uncertain. The CDR3 sequence is 14 residues long. V was shortened by 6 bases and J by 4 bases, with 13 bases between the two germline ends. Looked up from germline, CDR1 is SQVTM and CDR2 is ANQGSEA. The CDR3 nucleotides are TGCAGCGTCAAAGACGGGAATTATAATTCACCCCTCCACTTT. It translates to CSVKDGNYNSPLHF.

The rearrangement joins TRBV7-2 to TRBJ2-7; 9 bases are a match to TRBD2. The germline V gene encodes CDR1 SGHTA and CDR2 FQGNSA. With 2 bases clipped from V and 6 bases from J, the junction kept 8 bases outside the gene matches. The length of the CDR3 is 15 residues. CDR3 nucleotide sequence: TGTGCCAGCAGCTTACTTGCTAGCGGGAATCGCGAGCAGTACTTC. This gives the protein CASSLLASGNREQYF.

In this sample, this clonotype turned up a few times. The chain has TRBV28 and TRBJ1-4, with no clear D. V was shortened by 6 bases and J by 16 bases, with 12 bases between the two germline ends. CDR1 MDHEN and CDR2 SYDVKM come from the germline V gene. The CDR3 runs to 10 residues. The CDR3 DNA follows: TGTGCCAGCAGCTACCGACTTAGGTTTTTT. Translated, it gives CASSYRLRFF.

This clonotype was seen repeatedly, ten times or more. This rearrangement joins TRBV20-1 to TRBJ2-1; D is ambiguous. V lost 2 bases and J 5 bases, leaving 4 bases between the germline ends. Germline V CDR1 and CDR2: DFQATT, SNEGSKA (reference sequence). The CDR3 is made up of 11 amino acids. This chain's CDR3 is CSARNNNEQFF. The DNA for the CDR3 is TGCAGTGCTAGAAATAACAATGAGCAGTTCTTC.

V is TRBV15 and J is TRBJ2-1; the match to TRBD2 covers 8 bases. Germline V gives CDR1 LNHNV, CDR2 YYDKDF (reference sequence). The J segment lost 6 bases and the V segment lost 1 base, leaving 8 bases of the junction unmatched. This CDR3 spans 16 amino acids. CDR3 nucleotides: TGTGCCACCAGCAGAGTAAGCGGGAGCGGGCGCAATGAGCAGTTCTTC. Protein product: CATSRVSGSGRNEQFF.

There are a few counts of this clonotype. This chain connects TRBV7-2 to TRBJ1-3; the D gene is possibly TRBD1 (6 bases). Trimming took 1 base from V and 2 from J, leaving 9 bases between them. This CDR3 has 15 amino acids. Germline V gene data show CDR1 as SGHTA and CDR2 as FQGNSA. This chain's CDR3 is CASSLEGGPGNTIYF. DNA of the CDR3: TGTGCCAGCAGCTTAGAGGGGGGCCCTGGAAACACCATATATTTT.

This clonotype was counted ten times or more. The V call is TRBV20-1, the J call TRBJ2-3; 8 nucleotides match TRBD2. The CDR3 loop spans 14 amino acids. The trim removed 3 bases at V and 3 bases at J, leaving 5 bases unmatched. Germline V gives CDR1 DFQATT, CDR2 SNEGSKA (reference sequence). The CDR3 nucleotides are TGCAGTGCTAGCGGGGGGGCCTCTACAGATACGCAGTATTTT. Translation: CSASGGASTDTQYF.

This clonotype was seen more than once but under ten times. CDR3 protein: CASSLGIYSTDTQYF. CDR3 bases: TGTGCCAGCAGCTTAGGAATCTACAGCACAGATACGCAGTATTTT. J is TRBJ2-3 and V is TRBV11-3; D ambiguous. Germline assignment: CDR1 SGHNT and CDR2 YENEEA. Trimming took 1 base from V and 0 from J, leaving 8 bases between them. The CDR3 contains 15 residues.

The chain uses TRBV5-6 and TRBJ1-2; maybe TRBD1 (5 bases). The CDR3 totals 14 residues. Germline assignment: CDR1 SGHDT and CDR2 YYEEEE. Trimming shortened V by 1 base and J by 5 bases, and 12 bases separated the two germline ends. The CDR3 nucleotides read TGTGCCAGCAGCTTGCTAGGGACGGAGTATGGCTACACCTTC. Its protein product is CASSLLGTEYGYTF.